This record looks at one T cell receptor beta chain sequence and its context. Its specificity is not known. These data are taken from a study of CD8 T cells in ankylosing spondylitis. Study outcomes and limitations: Clones linked with disease were CD8+ and fairly uncommon in the peripheral blood.

From the 5' RACE reads, TCRdb called clonotypes with MiXCR, one entry per CDR3 protein. The sample lists fewer than 180,000 distinct CDR3 sequences, about 42% occurring once. The V end was cut by 3 bases, the J end by 3 bases, with 14 bases between. The CDR3 covers 15 residues. The TCR comes from a male donor with ankylosing spondylitis. The V call is TRBV12-3 or TRBV12-4, the J call TRBJ2-5; tentatively, D is TRBD1 (6 bases). Sequences were obtained from synovial fluid, either unsorted or a sorted T cell fraction (not recorded which). CDR3 amino acids: CASSLWGLAKETQYF. CDR3 bases: TGTGCCAGCAGTTTGTGGGGGCTGGCCAAAGAGACCCAGTACTTC.